This TCR beta chain was sequenced for a study of blood T cells in healthy people across ages. Per sample, a minimum of 6 million PBMCs were isolated. Next came a second PCR, run for about 6 to 12 cycles, which used a sample-barcoded 5' primer along with a J-beta primer mix. Every cDNA was tagged by a template-switch adaptor with 12 random nucleotides. A single record per CDR3 protein comes from TCRdb applying MiXCR to the 5' RACE reads. The sample yields about 640,000 distinct CDR3 sequences, roughly 50% seen once. The sample taken for sequencing was blood. This TCR was recovered from a man in his fifties or sixties in good health.

The CDR3 is CSARDLLLGQMNTEAFF. Here the CDR3 DNA reads TGCAGTGCTAGAGATCTACTTTTAGGGCAGATGAACACTGAAGCTTTCTTT. The gene calls are TRBV20-1 and TRBJ1-1; no clear D. Trimming left V 0 bases short and J 0 bases short, with 17 bases between. The germline V gene encodes CDR1 DFQATT and CDR2 SNEGSKA (reference sequence). CDR3 length: 17 amino acids.